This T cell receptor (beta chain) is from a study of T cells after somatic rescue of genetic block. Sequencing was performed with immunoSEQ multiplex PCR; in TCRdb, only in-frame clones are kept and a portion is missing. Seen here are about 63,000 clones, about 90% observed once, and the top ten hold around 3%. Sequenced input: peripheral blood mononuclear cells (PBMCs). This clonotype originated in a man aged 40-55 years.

This CDR3 reads CASSNLPMRLNTEAFF. The CDR3 DNA follows: TGTGCCAGCAGCAACCTCCCAATGCGATTGAACACTGAAGCTTTCTTT. This chain uses TRBV21-1 with TRBJ1-1. TRBV21-1 is a pseudogene segment. CDR3 length: 16 amino acids.